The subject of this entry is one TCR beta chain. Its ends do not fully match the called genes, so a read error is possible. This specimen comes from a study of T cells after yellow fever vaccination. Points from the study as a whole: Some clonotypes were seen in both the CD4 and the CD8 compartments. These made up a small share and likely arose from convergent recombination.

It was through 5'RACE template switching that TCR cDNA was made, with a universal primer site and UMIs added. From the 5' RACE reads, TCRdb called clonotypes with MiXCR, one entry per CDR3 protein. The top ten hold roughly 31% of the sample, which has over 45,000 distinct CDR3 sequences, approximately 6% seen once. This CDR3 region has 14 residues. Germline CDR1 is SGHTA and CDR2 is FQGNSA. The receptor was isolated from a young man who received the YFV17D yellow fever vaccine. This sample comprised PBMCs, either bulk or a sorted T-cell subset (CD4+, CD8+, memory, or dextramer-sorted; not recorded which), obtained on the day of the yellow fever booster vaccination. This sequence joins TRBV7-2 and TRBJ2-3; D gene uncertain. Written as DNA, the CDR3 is TGTGCCAGCAGCTTAGGGATCGCGACCGATACGCAGAATTTT. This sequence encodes CASSLGIATDTQNF.